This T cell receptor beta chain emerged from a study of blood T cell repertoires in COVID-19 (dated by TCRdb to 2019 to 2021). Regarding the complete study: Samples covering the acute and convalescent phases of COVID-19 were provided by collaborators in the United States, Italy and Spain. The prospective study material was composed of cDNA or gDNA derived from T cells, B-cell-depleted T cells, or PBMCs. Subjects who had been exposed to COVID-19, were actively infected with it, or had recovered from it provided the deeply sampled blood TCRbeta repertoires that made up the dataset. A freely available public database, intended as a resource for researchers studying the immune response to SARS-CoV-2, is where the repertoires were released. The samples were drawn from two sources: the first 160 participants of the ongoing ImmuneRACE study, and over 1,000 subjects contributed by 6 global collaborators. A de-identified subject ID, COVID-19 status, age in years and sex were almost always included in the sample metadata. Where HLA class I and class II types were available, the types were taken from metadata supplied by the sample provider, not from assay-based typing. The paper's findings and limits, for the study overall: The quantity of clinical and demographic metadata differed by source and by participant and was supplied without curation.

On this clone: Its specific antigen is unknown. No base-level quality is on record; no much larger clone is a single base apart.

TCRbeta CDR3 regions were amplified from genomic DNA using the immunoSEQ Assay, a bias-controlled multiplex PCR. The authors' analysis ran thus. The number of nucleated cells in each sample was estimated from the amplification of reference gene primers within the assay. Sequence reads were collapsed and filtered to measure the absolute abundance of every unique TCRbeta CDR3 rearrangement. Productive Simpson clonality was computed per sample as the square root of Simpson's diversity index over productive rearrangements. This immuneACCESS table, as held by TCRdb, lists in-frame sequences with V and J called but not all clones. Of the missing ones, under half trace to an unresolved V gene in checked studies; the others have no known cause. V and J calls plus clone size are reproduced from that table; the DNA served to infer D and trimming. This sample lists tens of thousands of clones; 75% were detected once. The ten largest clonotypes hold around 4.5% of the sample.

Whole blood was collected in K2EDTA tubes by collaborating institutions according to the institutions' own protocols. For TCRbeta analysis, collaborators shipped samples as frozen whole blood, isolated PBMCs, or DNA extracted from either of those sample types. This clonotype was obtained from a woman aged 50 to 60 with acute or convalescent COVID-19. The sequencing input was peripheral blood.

The nucleotide sequence is TGTGCCAGCAGCTTAACAGGTTCTATAATCTCTGGAAACACCATATATTTT. The translation is CASSLTGSIISGNTIYF. The chain was built from TRBV7-9 and TRBJ1-3; D gene: possibly TRBD1, on 5 matching bases. Via the germline V gene (reference sequence), CDR1 is SEHNR and CDR2 FQNEAQ. V is clipped by 2 bases and J by 0 bases, and the sequence between their germline boundaries is 14 bases long. The cysteine opens and the phenylalanine closes a CDR3 of 17 amino acids. CDR3 DNA is the only sequence kept; it has 51 bases, read in frame from the first base. Supplemented by the reference TRBV7-9 and TRBJ1-3 proteins around the CDR3, the complete variable domain is DTGVSQNPRHKITKRGQNVTFRCDPISEHNRLYWYRQTLGQGPEFLTYFQNEAQLEKSRLLSDRFSAERPKGSFSTLEIQRTEQGDSAMYLCASSLTGSIISGNTIYFGEGSWLTVV.